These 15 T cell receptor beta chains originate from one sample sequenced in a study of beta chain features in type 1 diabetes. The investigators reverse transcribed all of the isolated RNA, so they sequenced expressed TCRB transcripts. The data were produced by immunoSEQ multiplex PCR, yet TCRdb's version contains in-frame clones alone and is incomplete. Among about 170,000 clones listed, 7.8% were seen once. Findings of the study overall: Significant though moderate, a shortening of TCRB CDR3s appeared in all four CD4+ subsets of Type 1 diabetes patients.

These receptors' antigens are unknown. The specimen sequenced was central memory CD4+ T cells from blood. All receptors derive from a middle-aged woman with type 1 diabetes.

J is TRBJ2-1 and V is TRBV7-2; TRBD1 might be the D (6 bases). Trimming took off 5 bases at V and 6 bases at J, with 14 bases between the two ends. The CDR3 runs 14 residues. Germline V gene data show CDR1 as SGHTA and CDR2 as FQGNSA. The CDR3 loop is CASSPRGQRNEQFF. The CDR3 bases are TGTGCCAGCAGCCCCCGAGGACAGCGCAATGAGCAGTTCTTC.

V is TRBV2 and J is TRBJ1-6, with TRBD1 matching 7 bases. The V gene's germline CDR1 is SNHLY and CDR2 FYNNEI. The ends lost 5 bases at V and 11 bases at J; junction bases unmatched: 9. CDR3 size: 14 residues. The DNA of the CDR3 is TGTGCCAGCAGTTTACAGGGGAAGGGGACACCCCTCCACTTT. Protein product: CASSLQGKGTPLHF.

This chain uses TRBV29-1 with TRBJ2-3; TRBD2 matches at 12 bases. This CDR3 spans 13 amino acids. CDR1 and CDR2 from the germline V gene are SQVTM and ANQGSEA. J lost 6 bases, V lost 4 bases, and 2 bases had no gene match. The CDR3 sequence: CSVGGTSGDTQYF. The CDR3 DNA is TGCAGCGTTGGCGGGACTAGCGGGGATACGCAGTATTTT.

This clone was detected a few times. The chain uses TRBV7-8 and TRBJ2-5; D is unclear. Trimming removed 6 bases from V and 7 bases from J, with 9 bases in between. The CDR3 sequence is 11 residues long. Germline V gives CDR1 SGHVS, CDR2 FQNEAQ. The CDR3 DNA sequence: TGTGCCAGCAGAGTTACGGGGACCCAGTACTTC. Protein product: CASRVTGTQYF.

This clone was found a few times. CDR3 amino acids: CASSLRQGDTETQYF. The CDR3, as DNA: TGTGCCAGCAGTTTACGACAGGGGGACACGGAGACCCAGTACTTC. The chain recombines TRBV27 with TRBJ2-5, with 9 bases lining up with TRBD1. From germline, CDR1 is MNHEY and CDR2 SMNVEV (reference sequence). The CDR3 extends over 15 amino acids. J lost 5 bases, V lost 2 bases, and 6 bases had no gene match.

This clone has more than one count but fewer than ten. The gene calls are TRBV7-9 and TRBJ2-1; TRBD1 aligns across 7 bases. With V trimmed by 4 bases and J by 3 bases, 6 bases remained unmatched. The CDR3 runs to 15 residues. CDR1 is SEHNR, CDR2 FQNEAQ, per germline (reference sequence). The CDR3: CASSSTGDRYNEQFF. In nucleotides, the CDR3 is TGTGCCAGCAGCTCCACAGGGGATCGCTACAATGAGCAGTTCTTC.

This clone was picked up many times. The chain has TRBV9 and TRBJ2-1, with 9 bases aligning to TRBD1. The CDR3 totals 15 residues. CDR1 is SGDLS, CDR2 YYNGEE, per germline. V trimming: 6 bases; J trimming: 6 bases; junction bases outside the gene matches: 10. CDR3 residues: CASTVSGTGSNEQFF. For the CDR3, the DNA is TGTGCCAGCACGGTCTCAGGGACAGGGTCCAATGAGCAGTTCTTC.

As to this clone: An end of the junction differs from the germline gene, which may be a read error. The chain's CDR3 is CASSHGVNTEAFF. CDR3 DNA: TGTGCTAGCAGCCACGGGGTGAACACTGAAGCTTTCTTT. The chain uses TRBV7-7 and TRBJ1-1; D unresolved. The CDR3 sequence is 13 residues long. The V gene's germline CDR1 is SSHAT and CDR2 FNYEAQ (reference sequence).

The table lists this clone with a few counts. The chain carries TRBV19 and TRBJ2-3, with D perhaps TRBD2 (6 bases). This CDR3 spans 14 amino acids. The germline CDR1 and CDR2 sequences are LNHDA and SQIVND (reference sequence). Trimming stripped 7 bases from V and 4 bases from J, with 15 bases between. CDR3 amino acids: CASTTRGRSDTQYF. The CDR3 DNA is TGTGCCAGTACAACCCGGGGGAGATCAGATACGCAGTATTTT.

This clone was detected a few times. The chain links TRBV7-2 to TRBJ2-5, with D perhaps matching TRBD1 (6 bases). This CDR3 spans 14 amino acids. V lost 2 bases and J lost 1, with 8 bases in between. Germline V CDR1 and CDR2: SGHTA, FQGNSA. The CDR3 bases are TGTGCCAGCAGCTTAACAGGGCCCCAAGAGACCCAGTACTTC. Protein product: CASSLTGPQETQYF.

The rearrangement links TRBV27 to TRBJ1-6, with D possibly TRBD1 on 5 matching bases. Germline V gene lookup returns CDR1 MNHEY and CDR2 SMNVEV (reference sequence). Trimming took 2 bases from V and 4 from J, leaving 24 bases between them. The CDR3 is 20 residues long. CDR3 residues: CASSLTRHLQGVGYNSPLHF. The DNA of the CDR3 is TGTGCCAGCAGTTTAACAAGACATCTGCAGGGCGTGGGGTATAATTCACCCCTCCACTTT.

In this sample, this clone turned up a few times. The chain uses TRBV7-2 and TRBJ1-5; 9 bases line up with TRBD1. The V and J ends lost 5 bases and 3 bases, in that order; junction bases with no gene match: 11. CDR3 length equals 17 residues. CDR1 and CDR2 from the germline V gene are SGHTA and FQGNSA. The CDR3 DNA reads TGTGCCAGCAGCGGAGAACCGGGACAGGGCCCCAATCAGCCCCAGCATTTT. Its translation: CASSGEPGQGPNQPQHF.

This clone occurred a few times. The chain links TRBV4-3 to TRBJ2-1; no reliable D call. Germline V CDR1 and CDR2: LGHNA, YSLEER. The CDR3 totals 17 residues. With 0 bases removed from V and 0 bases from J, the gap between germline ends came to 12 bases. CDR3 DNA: TGCGCCAGCAGCCAAGATTTCACGGTGAGCTCCTACAATGAGCAGTTCTTC. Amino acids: CASSQDFTVSSYNEQFF.

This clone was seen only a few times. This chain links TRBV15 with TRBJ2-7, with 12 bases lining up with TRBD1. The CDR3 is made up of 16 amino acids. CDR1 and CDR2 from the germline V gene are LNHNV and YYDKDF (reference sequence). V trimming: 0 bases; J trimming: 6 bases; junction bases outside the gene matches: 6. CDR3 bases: TGTGCCACCAGCAGAGATCTTGGGACAGGGGGCGCCGAGCAGTACTTC. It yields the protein CATSRDLGTGGAEQYF.

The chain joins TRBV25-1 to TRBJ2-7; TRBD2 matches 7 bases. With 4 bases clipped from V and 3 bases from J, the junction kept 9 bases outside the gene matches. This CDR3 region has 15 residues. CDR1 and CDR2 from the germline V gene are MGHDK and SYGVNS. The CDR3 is CASSVLGGTNYEQYF. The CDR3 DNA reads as TGTGCCAGCAGTGTCCTGGGGGGGACCAACTACGAGCAGTACTTC.